These T cell receptor beta chains were read from a single sample in a study of PD-L1 blockade in urothelial cancer. Assay: immunoSEQ multiplex PCR; the TCRdb copy retains only in-frame clones and omits some. Of about 69,000 clones in the sample, about 89% are singletons; the top ten hold approximately 3.5%. The sequencing here drew on PBMCs, taken around atezolizumab (anti-PD-L1) treatment. The receptors shown here come from a man aged 60-69 years with urothelial cancer. The CDR3 runs from the conserved cysteine through the conserved F or W. A D gene is named only where the DNA matches it firmly.

cdr3_aa cdr3_nt cdr3_length d_call j_call v_call
CASSSSGSGYNEQFF TGTGCCAGCAGTTCAAGCGGGAGTGGCTACAATGAGCAGTTCTTC 15 TRBD2 TRBJ2-1 TRBV6-5
CASSGPGKYGYTF TGTGCCAGCAGTGGCCCGGGAAAATATGGCTACACCTTC 13 NA TRBJ1-2 TRBV28
CASSLIQGDYTF TGTGCCAGCAGCTTAATACAGGGAGACTACACCTTC 12 NA TRBJ1-2 TRBV7-8
CSVERANEQFF TGCAGCGTTGAGCGTGCTAATGAGCAGTTCTTC 11 NA TRBJ2-1 TRBV29-1
CASARDGQAGGTEAFF TGTGCCAGTGCCAGGGACGGTCAAGCAGGAGGGACTGAAGCTTTCTTT 16 NA TRBJ1-1 TRBV19
CASSYSIYTAKNIQYF TGTGCCAGCAGTTACTCGATCTATACCGCCAAAAACATTCAGTACTTC 16 NA TRBJ2-4 TRBV6-5
CASSVEGVEQYF TGTGCCAGCAGCGTAGAAGGGGTCGAGCAGTACTTC 12 NA TRBJ2-7 TRBV9
CASSDLKVTGTKRGETQYF TGTGCCAGCAGTGACCTCAAAGTTACCGGGACTAAGAGGGGTGAGACCCAGTACTTC 19 TRBD2 TRBJ2-5 TRBV6-4
CASTTSGDYGYTF TGTGCCAGCACGACCTCAGGGGACTATGGCTACACCTTC 13 NA TRBJ1-2 TRBV5-6
CASSLASGAGNTEAFF TGTGCCAGCAGCTTAGCAAGTGGGGCAGGGAACACTGAAGCTTTCTTT 16 NA TRBJ1-1 TRBV7-2
CASSLKGQMNTEAFF TGTGCCAGCAGCTTAAAGGGACAGATGAACACTGAAGCTTTCTTT 15 TRBD1 TRBJ1-1 TRBV7-2
CASSKGGTNGNEQFF TGTGCCAGTAGTAAGGGGGGGACTAACGGCAATGAGCAGTTCTTC 15 NA TRBJ2-1 TRBV19
CASSLGTSRVQYF TGTGCCAGCAGCCTCGGGACTAGCAGGGTGCAGTACTTC 13 TRBD2 TRBJ2-7 TRBV6-5